This T cell receptor beta chain was found in a study of spatial heterogeneity in lung cancer. This clonotype has just a few counts. TCRdb called the 5' RACE reads again in MiXCR, with one record for every CDR3 protein. The data contain 3,000 or so distinct CDR3 sequences, around 8% of them singletons. The CDR3 has 15 residues. V lost 7 bases and J lost 0, with 13 bases in between. Looked up from germline, CDR1 is MDHEN and CDR2 is SYDVKM. Regarding time point: sample taken at primary tumor resection. The chain recombines TRBV28 with TRBJ2-1; D call uncertain. The source material was normal lung tissue next to the tumor, sampled at surgery. The sequence was collected from a male donor with early-stage non-small cell lung cancer. CDR3 region: CASTTGFSSYNEQFF. CDR3 in DNA: TGTGCCAGCACCACGGGCTTCAGCTCCTACAATGAGCAGTTCTTC.